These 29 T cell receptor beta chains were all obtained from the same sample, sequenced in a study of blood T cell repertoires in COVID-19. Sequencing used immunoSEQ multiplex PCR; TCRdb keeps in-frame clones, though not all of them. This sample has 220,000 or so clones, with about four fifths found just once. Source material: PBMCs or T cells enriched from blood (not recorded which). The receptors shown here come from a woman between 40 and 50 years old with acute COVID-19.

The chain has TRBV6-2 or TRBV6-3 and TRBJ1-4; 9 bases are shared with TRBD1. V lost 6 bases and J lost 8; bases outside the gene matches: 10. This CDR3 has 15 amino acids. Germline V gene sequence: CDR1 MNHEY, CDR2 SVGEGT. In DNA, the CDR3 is TGTGCCAGCAGCAAGCCGGGACAGGGTATAGAAAAACTGTTTTTT. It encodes CASSKPGQGIEKLFF.

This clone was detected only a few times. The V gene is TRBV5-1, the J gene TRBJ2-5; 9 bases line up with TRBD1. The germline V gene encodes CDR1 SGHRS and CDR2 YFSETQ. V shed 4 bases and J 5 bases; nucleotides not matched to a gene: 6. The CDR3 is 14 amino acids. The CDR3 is CASSSGTGLETQYF. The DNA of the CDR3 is TGCGCCAGCAGCAGTGGGACAGGGCTTGAGACCCAGTACTTC.

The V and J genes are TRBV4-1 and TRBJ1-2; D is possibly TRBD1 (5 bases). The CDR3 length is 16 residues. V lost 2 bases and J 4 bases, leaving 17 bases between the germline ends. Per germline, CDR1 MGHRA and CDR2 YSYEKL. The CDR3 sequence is CASSQLSQGAPYGYTF. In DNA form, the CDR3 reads TGCGCCAGCAGCCAACTTTCGCAGGGCGCGCCCTATGGCTACACCTTC.

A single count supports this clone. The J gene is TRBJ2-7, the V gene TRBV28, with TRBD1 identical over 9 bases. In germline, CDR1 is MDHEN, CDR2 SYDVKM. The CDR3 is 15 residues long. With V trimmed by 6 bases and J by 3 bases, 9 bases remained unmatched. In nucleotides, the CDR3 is TGTGCCAGCAGCGCCACAGGGGGCTGGCGCTACGAGCAGTACTTC. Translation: CASSATGGWRYEQYF.

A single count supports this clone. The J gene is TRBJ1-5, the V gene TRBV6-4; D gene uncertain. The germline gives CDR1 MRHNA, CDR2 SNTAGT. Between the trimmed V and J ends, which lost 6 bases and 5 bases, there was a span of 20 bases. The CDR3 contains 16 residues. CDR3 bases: TGTGCCAGCAGGCAATTGGGTACTCAGGAGGATCAGCCCCAGCATTTT. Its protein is CASRQLGTQEDQPQHF.

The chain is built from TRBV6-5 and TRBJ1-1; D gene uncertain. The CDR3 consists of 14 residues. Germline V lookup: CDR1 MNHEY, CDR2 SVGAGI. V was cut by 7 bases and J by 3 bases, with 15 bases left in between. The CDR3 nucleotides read TGTGCCAGCACCCCGCCTAAAAGCTACACTGAAGCTTTCTTT. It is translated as CASTPPKSYTEAFF.

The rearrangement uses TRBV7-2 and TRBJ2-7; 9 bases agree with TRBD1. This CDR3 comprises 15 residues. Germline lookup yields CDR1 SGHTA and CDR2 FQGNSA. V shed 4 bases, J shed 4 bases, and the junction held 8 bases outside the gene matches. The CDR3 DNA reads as TGTGCCAGCAGCTCTCCGGGACAGGGTGGGTACGAGCAGTACTTC. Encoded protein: CASSSPGQGGYEQYF.

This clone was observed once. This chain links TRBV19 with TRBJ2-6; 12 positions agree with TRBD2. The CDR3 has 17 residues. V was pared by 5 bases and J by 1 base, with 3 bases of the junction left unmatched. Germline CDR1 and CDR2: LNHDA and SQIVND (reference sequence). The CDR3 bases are TGTGCCAGTAGTCTTGGACTAGCGGGATCTGGGGCCAACGTCCTGACTTTC. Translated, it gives CASSLGLAGSGANVLTF.

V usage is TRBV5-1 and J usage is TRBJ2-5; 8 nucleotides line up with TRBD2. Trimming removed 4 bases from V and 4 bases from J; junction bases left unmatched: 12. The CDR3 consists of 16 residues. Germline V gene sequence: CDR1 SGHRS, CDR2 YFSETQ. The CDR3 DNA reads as TGCGCCAGCAGCCCTCTTCCGGGGGGGCTCACAGAGACCCAGTACTTC. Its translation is CASSPLPGGLTETQYF.

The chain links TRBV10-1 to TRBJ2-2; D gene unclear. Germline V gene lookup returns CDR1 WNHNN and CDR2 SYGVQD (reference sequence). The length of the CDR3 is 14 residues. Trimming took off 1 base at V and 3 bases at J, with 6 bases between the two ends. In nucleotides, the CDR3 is TGCGCCAGCAGTGAGTATCGGTACACCGGGGAGCTGTTTTTT. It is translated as CASSEYRYTGELFF.

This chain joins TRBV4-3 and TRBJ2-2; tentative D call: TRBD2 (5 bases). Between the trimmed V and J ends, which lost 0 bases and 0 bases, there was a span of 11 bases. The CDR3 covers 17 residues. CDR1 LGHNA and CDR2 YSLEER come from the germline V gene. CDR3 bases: TGCGCCAGCAGCCAAGATTATGACTATTCGAACACCGGGGAGCTGTTTTTT. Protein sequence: CASSQDYDYSNTGELFF.

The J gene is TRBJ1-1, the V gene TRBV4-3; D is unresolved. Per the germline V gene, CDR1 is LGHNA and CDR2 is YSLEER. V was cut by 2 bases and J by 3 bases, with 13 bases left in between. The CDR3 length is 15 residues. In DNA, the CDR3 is TGCGCCAGCAGCCAATCCGGTCGAGGGTACACTGAAGCTTTCTTT. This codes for CASSQSGRGYTEAFF.

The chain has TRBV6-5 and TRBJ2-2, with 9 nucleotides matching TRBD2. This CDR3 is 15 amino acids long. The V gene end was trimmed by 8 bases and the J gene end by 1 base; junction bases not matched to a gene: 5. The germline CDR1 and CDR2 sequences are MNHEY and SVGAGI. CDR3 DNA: TGTGCCAGCCAGGGTAGCGGGGGGAACACCGGGGAGCTGTTTTTT. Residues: CASQGSGGNTGELFF.

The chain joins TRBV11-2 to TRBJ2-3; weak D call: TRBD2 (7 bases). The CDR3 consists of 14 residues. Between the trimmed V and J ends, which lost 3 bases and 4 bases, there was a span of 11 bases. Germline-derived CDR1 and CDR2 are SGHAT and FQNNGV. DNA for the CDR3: TGTGCCAGCAGCTTGATGGGGGGGCCAGATACGCAGTATTTT. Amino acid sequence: CASSLMGGPDTQYF.

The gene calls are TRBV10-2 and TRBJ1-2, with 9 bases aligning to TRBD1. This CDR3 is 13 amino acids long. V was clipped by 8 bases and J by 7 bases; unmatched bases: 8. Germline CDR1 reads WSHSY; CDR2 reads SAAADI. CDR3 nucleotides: TGCGCCAGCCTCGGACAGGGGACTGGTGGCTACACCTTC. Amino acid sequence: CASLGQGTGGYTF.

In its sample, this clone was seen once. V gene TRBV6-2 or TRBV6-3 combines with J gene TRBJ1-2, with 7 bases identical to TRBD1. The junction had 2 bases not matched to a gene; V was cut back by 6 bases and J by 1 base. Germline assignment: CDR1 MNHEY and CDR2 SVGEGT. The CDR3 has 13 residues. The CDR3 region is CASSRDSNYGYTF. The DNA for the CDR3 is TGTGCCAGCAGCAGGGACAGTAACTATGGCTACACCTTC.

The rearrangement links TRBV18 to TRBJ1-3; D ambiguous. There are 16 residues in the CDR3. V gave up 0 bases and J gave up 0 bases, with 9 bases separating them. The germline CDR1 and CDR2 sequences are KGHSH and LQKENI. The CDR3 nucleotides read TGTGCCAGCTCACCACCGAACCGGAGCTCTGGAAACACCATATATTTT. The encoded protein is CASSPPNRSSGNTIYF.

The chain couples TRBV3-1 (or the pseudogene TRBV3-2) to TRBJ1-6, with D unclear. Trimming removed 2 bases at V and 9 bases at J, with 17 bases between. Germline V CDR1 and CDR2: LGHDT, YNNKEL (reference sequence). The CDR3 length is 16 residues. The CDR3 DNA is TGTGCCAGCAGCCAAACGGCCGGTCAGGCCCGTTCACCCCTCCACTTT. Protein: CASSQTAGQARSPLHF.

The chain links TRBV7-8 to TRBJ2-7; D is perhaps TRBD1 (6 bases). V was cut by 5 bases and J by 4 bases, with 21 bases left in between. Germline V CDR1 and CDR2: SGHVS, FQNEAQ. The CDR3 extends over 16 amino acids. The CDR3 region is CASSPQTQGKGYEQYF. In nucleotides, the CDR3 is TGTGCCAGCAGCCCCCAGACACAGGGTAAGGGGTACGAGCAGTACTTC.

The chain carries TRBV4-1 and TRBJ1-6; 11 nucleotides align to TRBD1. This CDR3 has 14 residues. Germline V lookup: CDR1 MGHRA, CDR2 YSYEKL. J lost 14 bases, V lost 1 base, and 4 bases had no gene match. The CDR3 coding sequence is TGCGCCAGCAGCCAAGGGACAGGGGGCGAAACCCTCCACTTT. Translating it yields CASSQGTGGETLHF.

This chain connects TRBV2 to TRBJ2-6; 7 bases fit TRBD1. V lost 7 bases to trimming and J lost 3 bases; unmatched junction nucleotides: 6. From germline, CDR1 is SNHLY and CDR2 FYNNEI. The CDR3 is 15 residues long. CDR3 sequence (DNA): TGTGCCAGCACAGAGGGGGCAAGTGGGGCCAACGTCCTGACTTTC. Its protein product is CASTEGASGANVLTF.

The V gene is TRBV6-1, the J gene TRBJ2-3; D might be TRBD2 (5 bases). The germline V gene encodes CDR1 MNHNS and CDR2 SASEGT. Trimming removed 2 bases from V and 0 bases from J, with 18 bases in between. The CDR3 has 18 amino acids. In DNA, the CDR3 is TGTGCCAGCAGTGAACCCATTCGTCGCAGCGGTAGCACAGATACGCAGTATTTT. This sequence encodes CASSEPIRRSGSTDTQYF.

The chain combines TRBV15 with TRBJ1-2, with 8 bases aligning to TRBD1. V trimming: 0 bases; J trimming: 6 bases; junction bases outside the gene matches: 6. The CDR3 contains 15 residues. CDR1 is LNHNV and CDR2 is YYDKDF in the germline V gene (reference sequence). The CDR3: CATSRETSTGDGYTF. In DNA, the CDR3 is TGTGCCACCAGCAGAGAGACCTCGACAGGGGATGGCTACACCTTC.

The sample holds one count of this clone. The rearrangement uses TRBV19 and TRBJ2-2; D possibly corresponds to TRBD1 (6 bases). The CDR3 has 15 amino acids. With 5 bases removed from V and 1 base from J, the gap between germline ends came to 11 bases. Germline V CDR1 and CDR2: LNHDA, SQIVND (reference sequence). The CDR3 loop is CASSSGDWNTGELFF. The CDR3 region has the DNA TGTGCCAGTAGTTCAGGGGATTGGAACACCGGGGAGCTGTTTTTT.

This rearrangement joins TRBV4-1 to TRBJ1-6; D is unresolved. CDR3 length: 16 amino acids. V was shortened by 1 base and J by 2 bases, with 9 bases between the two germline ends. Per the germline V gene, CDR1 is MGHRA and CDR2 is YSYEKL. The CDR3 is CASSQASGTYNSPLHF. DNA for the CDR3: TGCGCCAGCAGCCAAGCCTCGGGAACCTATAATTCACCCCTCCACTTT.

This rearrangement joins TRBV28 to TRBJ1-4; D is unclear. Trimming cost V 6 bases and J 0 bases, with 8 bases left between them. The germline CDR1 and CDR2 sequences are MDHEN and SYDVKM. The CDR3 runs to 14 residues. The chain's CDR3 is CASRQEATNEKLFF. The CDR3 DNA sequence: TGTGCCAGCAGACAAGAGGCAACTAATGAAAAACTGTTTTTT.

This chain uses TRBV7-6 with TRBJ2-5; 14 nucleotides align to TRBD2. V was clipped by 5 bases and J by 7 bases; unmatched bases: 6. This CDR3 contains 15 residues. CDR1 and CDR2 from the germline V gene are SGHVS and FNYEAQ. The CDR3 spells CASSLTSGGEGTQYF. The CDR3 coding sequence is TGTGCCAGCAGCCTGACTAGCGGGGGGGAAGGGACCCAGTACTTC.

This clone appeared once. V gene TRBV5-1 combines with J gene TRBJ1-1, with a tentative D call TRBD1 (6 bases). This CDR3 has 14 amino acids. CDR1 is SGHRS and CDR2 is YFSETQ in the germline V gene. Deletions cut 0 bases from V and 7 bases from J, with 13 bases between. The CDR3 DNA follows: TGCGCCAGCAGCTTGGTGGCAGGGGTGGTTGAAGCTTTCTTT. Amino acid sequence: CASSLVAGVVEAFF. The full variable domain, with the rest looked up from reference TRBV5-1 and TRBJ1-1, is KAGVTQTPRYLIKTRGQQVTLSCSPISGHRSVSWYQQTPGQGLQFLFEYFSETQRNKGNFPGRFSGRQFSNSRSEMNVSTLELGDSALYLCASSLVAGVVEAFFGQGTRLTVV.

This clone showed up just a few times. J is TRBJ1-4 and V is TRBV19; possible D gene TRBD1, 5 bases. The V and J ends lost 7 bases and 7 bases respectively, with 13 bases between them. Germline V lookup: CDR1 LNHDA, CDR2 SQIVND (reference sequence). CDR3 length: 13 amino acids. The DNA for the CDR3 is TGTGCCAGTAAACGGGCAGGGATTGAAAAACTGTTTTTT. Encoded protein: CASKRAGIEKLFF.